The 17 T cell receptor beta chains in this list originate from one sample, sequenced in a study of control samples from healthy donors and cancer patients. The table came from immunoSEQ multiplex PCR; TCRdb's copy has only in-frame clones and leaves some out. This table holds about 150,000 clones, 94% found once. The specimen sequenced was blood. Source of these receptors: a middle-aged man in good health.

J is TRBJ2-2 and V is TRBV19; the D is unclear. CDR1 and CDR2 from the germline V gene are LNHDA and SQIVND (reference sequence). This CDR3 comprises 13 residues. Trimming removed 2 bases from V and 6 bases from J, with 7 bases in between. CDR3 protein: CASSIRTAGELFF. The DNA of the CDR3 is TGTGCCAGTAGTATAAGGACGGCCGGGGAGCTGTTTTTT. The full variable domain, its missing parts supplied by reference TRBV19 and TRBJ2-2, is DGGITQSPKYLFRKEGQNVTLSCEQNLNHDAMYWYRQDPGQGLRLIYYSQIVNDFQKGDIAEGYSVSREKKESFPLTVTSAQKNPTAFYLCASSIRTAGELFFGEGSRLTVL.

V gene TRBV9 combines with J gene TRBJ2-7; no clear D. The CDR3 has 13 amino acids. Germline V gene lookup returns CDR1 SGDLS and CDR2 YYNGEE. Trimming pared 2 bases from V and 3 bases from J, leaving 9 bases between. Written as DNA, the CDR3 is TGTGCCAGCAGCGTCGGCACCCACTACGAGCAGTACTTC. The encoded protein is CASSVGTHYEQYF.

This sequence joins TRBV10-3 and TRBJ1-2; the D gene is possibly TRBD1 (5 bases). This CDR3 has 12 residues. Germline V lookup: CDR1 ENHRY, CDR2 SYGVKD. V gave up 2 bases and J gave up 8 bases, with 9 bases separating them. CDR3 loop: CAISEGGDGYTF. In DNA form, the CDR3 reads TGTGCCATCAGTGAGGGAGGGGACGGCTACACCTTC.

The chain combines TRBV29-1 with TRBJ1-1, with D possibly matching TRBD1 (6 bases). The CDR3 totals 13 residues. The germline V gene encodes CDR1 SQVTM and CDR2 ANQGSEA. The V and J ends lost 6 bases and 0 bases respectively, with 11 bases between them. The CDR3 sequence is CSVGGLVNTEAFF. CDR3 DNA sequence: TGCAGCGTGGGGGGGCTGGTGAACACTGAAGCTTTCTTT.

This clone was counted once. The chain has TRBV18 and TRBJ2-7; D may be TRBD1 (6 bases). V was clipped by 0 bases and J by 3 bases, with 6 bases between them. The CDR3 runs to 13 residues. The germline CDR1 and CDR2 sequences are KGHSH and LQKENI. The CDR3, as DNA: TGTGCCAGCTCACCACCGGACAGCTACGAGCAGTACTTC. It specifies CASSPPDSYEQYF.

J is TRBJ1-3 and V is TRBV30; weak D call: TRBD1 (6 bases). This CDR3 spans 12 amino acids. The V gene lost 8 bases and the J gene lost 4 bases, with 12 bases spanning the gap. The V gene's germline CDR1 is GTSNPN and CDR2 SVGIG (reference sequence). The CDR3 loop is CATGTDGNTIYF. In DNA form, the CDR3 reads TGTGCCACAGGGACGGACGGAAACACCATATATTTT.

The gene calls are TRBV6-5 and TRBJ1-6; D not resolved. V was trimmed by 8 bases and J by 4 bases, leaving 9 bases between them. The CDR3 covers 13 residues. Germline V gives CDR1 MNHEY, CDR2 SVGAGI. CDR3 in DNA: TGTGCCAGCCAGAAAGATTATAATTCACCCCTCCACTTT. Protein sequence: CASQKDYNSPLHF.

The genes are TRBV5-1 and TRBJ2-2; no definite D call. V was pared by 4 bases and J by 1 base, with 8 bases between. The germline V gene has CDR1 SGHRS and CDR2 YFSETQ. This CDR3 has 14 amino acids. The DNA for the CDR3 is TGCGCCAGCAGCCCCTATAGGAACACCGGGGAGCTGTTTTTT. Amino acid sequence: CASSPYRNTGELFF.

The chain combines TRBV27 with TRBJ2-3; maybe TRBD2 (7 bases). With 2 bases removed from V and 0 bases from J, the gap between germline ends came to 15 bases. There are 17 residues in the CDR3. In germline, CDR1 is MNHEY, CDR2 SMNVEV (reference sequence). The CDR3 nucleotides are TGTGCCAGCAGTTTAGGGGGGGGCTTAACTAGCACAGATACGCAGTATTTT. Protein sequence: CASSLGGGLTSTDTQYF.

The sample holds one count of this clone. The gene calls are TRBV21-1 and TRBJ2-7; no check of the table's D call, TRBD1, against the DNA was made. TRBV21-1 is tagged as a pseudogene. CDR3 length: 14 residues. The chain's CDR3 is CASRGDRSSYEQYF. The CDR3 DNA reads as TGTGCCAGCAGGGGGGACAGGAGCTCCTACGAGCAGTACTTC.

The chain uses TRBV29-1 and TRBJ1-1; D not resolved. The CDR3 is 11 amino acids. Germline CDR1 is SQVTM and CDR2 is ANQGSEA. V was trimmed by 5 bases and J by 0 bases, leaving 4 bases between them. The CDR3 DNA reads TGCAGCGTTTCAGTGAACACTGAAGCTTTCTTT. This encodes CSVSVNTEAFF.

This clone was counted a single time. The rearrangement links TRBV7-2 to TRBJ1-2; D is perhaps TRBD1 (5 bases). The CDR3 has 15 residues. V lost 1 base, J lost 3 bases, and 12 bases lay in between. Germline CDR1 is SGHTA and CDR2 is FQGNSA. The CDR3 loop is CASSLDPGRDYGYTF. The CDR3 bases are TGTGCCAGCAGCTTAGATCCAGGGAGAGACTATGGCTACACCTTC.

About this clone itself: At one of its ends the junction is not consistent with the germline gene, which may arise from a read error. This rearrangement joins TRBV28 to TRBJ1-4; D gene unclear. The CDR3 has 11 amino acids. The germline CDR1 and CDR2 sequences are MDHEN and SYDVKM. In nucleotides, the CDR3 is TGTGCCAGCAGTTCCACGGCCCCCCGGCTTTTT. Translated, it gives CASSSTAPRLF.

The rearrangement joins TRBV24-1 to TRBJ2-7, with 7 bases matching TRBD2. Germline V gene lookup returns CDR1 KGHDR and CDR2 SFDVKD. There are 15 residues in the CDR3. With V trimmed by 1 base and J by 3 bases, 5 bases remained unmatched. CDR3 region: CATSDFRGGLYEQYF. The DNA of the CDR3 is TGTGCCACCAGTGATTTCCGGGGAGGGCTCTACGAGCAGTACTTC.

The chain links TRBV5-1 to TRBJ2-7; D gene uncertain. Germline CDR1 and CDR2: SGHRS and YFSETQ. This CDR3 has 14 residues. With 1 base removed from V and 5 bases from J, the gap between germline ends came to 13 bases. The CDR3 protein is CASSLPPGSDEQYF. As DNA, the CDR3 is TGCGCCAGCAGCTTGCCCCCGGGCTCAGACGAGCAGTACTTC.

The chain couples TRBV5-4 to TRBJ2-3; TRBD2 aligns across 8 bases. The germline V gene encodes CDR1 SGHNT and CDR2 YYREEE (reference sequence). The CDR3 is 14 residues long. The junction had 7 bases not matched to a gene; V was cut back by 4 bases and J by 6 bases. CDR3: CASSPGLDSDTQYF. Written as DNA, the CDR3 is TGTGCCAGCAGCCCGGGACTAGACTCGGATACGCAGTATTTT. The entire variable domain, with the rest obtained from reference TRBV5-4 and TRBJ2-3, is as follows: ETGVTQSPTHLIKTRGQQVTLRCSSQSGHNTVSWYQQALGQGPQFIFQYYREEENGRGNFPPRFSGLQFPNYSSELNVNALELDDSALYLCASSPGLDSDTQYFGPGTRLTVL.

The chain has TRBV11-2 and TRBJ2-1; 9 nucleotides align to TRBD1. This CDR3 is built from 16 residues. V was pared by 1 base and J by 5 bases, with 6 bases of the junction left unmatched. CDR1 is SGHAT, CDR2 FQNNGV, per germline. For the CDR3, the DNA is TGTGCCAGCAGCTTAGTGGGACAGGGTACCCACAATGAGCAGTTCTTC. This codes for CASSLVGQGTHNEQFF.